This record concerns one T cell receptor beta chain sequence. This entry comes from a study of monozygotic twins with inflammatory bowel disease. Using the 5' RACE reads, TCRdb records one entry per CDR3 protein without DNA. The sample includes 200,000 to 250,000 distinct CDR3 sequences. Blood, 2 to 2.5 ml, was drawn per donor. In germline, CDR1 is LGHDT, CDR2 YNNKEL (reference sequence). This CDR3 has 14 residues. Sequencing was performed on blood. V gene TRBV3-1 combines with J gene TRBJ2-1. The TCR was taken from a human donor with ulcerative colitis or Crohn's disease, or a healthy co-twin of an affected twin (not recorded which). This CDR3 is CASSQDYGNNEQFF.